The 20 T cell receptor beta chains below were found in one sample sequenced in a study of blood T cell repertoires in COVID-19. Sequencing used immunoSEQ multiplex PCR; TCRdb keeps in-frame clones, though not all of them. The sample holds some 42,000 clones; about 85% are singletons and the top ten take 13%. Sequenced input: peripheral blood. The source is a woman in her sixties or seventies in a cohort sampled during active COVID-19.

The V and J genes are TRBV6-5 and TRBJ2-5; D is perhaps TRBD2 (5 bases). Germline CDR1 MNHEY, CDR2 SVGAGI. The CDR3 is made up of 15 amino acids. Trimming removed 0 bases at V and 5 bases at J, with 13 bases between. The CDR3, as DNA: TGTGCCAGCAGTTACTCGTCCGGGGTTGGGGAGACCCAGTACTTC. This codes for CASSYSSGVGETQYF.

The CDR3 sequence: CASSGKGKRYNEQFF. The CDR3 DNA follows: TGTGCCAGCAGCGGAAAAGGGAAGCGGTACAATGAGCAGTTCTTC. This chain joins TRBV21-1 and TRBJ2-1; the table's TRBD2 call for D was not verified on the DNA. TRBV21-1 is listed as a pseudogene. CDR3 length: 15 amino acids.

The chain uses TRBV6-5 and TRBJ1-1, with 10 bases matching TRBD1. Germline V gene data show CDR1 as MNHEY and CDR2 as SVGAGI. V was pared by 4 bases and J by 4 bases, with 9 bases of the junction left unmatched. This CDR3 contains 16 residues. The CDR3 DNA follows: TGTGCCAGCAGTTCCGCCGGGACAGGGGCCCTCACTGAAGCTTTCTTT. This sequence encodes CASSSAGTGALTEAFF.

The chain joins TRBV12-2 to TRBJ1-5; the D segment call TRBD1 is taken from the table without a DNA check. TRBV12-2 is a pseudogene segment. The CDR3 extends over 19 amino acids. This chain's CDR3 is CASRLTLTGTEYSNQPQHF. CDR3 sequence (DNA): TGTGCAAGTCGCTTAACCCTAACCGGGACAGAGTATAGCAATCAGCCCCAGCATTTT.

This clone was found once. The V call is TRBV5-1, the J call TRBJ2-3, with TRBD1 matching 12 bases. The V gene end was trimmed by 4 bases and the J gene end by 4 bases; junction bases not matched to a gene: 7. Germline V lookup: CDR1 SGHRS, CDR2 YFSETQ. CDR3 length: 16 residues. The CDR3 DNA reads TGCGCCAGCAGCGCGATGGGACAGGGGGCAGCAGATACGCAGTATTTT. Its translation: CASSAMGQGAADTQYF.

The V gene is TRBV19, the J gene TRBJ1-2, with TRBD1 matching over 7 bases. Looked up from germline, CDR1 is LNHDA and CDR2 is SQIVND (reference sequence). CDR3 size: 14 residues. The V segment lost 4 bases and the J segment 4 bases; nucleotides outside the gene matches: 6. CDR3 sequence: CASSTRQGSYGYTF. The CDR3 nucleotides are TGTGCCAGTAGTACCCGACAGGGTAGCTATGGCTACACCTTC.

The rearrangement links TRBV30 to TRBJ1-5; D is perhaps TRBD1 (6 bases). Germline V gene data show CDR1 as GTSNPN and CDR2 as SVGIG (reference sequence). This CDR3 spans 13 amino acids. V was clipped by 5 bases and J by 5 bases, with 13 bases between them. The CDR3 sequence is CAWGLDSYQPQHF. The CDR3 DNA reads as TGTGCCTGGGGTTTGGACAGTTATCAGCCCCAGCATTTT.

The CDR3 loop is CASSLPMAGQPQHF. For the CDR3, the DNA is TGCGCCAGCAGTCTACCAATGGCGGGGCAGCCCCAGCATTTT. The chain combines TRBV23-1 with TRBJ1-5, with D uncertain. TRBV23-1 is flagged as an ORF with uncertain function. The V end was cut by 4 bases, the J end by 7 bases, with 14 bases between. The CDR3 totals 14 residues.

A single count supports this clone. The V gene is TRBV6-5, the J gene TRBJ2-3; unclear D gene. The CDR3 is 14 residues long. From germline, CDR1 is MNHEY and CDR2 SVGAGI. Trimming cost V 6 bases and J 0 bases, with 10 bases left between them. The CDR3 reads CASRRAFSTDTQYF. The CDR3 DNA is TGTGCCAGCAGAAGAGCGTTTAGCACAGATACGCAGTATTTT.

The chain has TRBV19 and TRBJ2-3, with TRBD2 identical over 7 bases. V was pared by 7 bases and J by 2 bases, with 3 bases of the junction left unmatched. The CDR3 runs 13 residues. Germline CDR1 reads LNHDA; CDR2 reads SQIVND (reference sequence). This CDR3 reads CASTGGDTDTQYF. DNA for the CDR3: TGTGCCAGTACTGGGGGGGACACAGATACGCAGTATTTT.

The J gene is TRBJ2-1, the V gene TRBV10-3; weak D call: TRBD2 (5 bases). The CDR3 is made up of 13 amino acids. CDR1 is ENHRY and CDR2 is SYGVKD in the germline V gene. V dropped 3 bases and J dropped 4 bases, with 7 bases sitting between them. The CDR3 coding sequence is TGTGCCATCAGTGACAGAGGGTACAATGAGCAGTTCTTC. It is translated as CAISDRGYNEQFF.

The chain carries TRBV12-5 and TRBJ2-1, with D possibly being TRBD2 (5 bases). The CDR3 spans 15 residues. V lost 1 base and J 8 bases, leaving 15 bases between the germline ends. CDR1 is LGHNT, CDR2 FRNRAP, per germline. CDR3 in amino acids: CASGLGLDYPHEQFF. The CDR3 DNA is TGTGCTAGTGGTTTGGGGTTAGACTACCCCCATGAGCAGTTCTTC.

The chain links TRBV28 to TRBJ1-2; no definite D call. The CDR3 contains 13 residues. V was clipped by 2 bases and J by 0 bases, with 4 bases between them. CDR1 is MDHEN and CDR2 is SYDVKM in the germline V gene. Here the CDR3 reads CASSLGTNYGYTF. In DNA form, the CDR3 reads TGTGCCAGCAGTTTAGGCACTAACTATGGCTACACCTTC.

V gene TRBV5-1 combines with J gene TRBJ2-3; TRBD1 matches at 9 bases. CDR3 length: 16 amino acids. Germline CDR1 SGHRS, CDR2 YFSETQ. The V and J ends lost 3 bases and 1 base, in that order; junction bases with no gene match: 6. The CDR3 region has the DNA TGCGCCAGCAGCTCCGGGACAGGGTGGGGCACAGATACGCAGTATTTT. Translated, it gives CASSSGTGWGTDTQYF.

The CDR3 sequence is CASSRGQPLWDGYTF. The CDR3 DNA sequence: TGTGCCAGCTCACGCGGACAGCCTTTGTGGGATGGCTACACCTTC. This sequence joins TRBV18 and TRBJ1-2; D is perhaps TRBD1 (6 bases). Looked up from germline, CDR1 is KGHSH and CDR2 is LQKENI. Deletions cut 4 bases from V and 6 bases from J, with 18 bases between. The CDR3 runs to 15 residues.

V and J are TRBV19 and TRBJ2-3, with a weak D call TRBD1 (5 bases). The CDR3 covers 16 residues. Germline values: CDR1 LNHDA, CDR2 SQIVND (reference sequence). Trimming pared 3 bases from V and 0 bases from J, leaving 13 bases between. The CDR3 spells CASSIFGQGSTDTQYF. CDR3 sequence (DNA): TGTGCCAGTAGTATCTTCGGTCAGGGTAGCACAGATACGCAGTATTTT.

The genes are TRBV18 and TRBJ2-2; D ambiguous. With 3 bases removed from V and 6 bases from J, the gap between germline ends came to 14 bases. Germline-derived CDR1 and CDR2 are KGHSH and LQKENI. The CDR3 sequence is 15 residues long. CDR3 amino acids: CASSPVLGEAGELFF. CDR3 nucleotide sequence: TGTGCCAGCTCACCTGTTCTAGGAGAAGCCGGGGAGCTGTTTTTT.

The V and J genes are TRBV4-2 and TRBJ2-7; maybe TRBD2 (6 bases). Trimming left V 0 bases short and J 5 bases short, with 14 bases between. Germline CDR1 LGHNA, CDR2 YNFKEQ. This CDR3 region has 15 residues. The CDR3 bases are TGTGCCAGCAGCCAAGATGGCCAGCGGGCGGACGAGCAGTACTTC. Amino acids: CASSQDGQRADEQYF.

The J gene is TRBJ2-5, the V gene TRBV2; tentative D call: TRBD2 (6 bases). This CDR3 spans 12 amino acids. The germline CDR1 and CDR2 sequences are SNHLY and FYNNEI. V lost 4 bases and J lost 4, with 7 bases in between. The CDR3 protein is CASSAGVETQYF. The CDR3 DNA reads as TGTGCCAGCAGTGCGGGGGTAGAGACCCAGTACTTC.

CDR3 protein: CASKASGGETQYF. The CDR3 DNA sequence: TGTGCCAGCAAGGCTAGCGGGGGGGAGACCCAGTACTTC. The V and J genes are TRBV2 and TRBJ2-5; TRBD2 aligns across 11 bases. With V trimmed by 7 bases and J by 5 bases, 3 bases remained unmatched. The CDR3 length is 13 residues. The germline gives CDR1 SNHLY, CDR2 FYNNEI.